Following are 17 T cell receptor beta chains from one sample sequenced in a study of blood T cell repertoires in COVID-19. The assay was immunoSEQ multiplex PCR, and TCRdb's table has in-frame clones only and misses some. The table lists about 180,000 clones, roughly 82% of them singletons, with roughly 9.1% in the top ten. The specimen sequenced was peripheral blood. These receptors came from an older woman with acute or convalescent COVID-19.

The gene calls are TRBV5-1 and TRBJ2-7; the match to TRBD2 covers 7 bases. With 2 bases clipped from V and 0 bases from J, the junction kept 5 bases outside the gene matches. From germline, CDR1 is SGHRS and CDR2 YFSETQ. CDR3 length: 15 residues. CDR3 amino acids: CASSFSGGGSYEQYF. The CDR3 DNA sequence: TGCGCCAGCAGCTTTTCGGGCGGGGGCTCCTACGAGCAGTACTTC. Full variable domain (rest looked up from reference TRBV5-1 and TRBJ2-7): KAGVTQTPRYLIKTRGQQVTLSCSPISGHRSVSWYQQTPGQGLQFLFEYFSETQRNKGNFPGRFSGRQFSNSRSEMNVSTLELGDSALYLCASSFSGGGSYEQYFGPGTRLTVT.

J is TRBJ1-4 and V is TRBV27; D gene ambiguous. From germline, CDR1 is MNHEY and CDR2 SMNVEV (reference sequence). V was clipped by 5 bases and J by 8 bases, with 12 bases between them. The CDR3 totals 13 residues. CDR3 loop: CASSPPTREKLFF. DNA of the CDR3: TGTGCCAGCAGTCCCCCGACGAGGGAAAAACTGTTTTTT. The variable domain in full, with the rest retrieved from reference TRBV27 and TRBJ1-4, is EAQVTQNPRYLITVTGKKLTVTCSQNMNHEYMSWYRQDPGLGLRQIYYSMNVEVTDKGDVPEGYKVSRKEKRNFPLILESPSPNQTSLYFCASSPPTREKLFFGSGTQLSVL.

This clone was detected many times. The V and J genes are TRBV28 and TRBJ1-3, with D possibly matching TRBD1 (5 bases). This CDR3 comprises 17 residues. V was cut by 4 bases and J by 1 base, with 17 bases left in between. Germline V lookup: CDR1 MDHEN, CDR2 SYDVKM. This CDR3 is CASSSAGKAHSGNTIYF. The CDR3 region has the DNA TGTGCCAGCAGTTCCGCAGGGAAAGCTCATTCTGGAAACACCATATATTTT. The full variable domain, its missing parts supplied by reference TRBV28 and TRBJ1-3, is DVKVTQSSRYLVKRTGEKVFLECVQDMDHENMFWYRQDPGLGLRLIYFSYDVKMKEKGDIPEGYSVSREKKERFSLILESASTNQTSMYLCASSSAGKAHSGNTIYFGEGSWLTVV.

This clone appeared a single time. J is TRBJ2-7 and V is TRBV10-3, with 11 bases identical to TRBD2. Unmatched junction bases numbered 6, after V lost 6 bases and J lost 5 bases. The CDR3 length is 14 residues. CDR1 ENHRY and CDR2 SYGVKD come from the germline V gene. In DNA, the CDR3 is TGTGCCATCAGCGATAGCGGGAGGGCCCACGAGCAGTACTTC. Translation: CAISDSGRAHEQYF.

The gene calls are TRBV3-1 (or the pseudogene TRBV3-2) and TRBJ1-1; no definite D call. Germline-derived CDR1 and CDR2 are LGHDT and YNNKEL (reference sequence). The V gene lost 10 bases and the J gene lost 1 base, with 13 bases spanning the gap. CDR3 length: 13 amino acids. CDR3 sequence reads: CATSALENTEAFF. In DNA, the CDR3 is TGTGCCACCTCCGCACTAGAGAACACTGAAGCTTTCTTT.

V usage is TRBV25-1 and J usage is TRBJ2-1; 7 nucleotides line up with TRBD2. V lost 3 bases and J lost 14; bases outside the gene matches: 7. CDR1 is MGHDK, CDR2 SYGVNS, per germline. This CDR3 has 12 residues. The CDR3: CASSDPGLEKFF. In DNA form, the CDR3 reads TGTGCCAGCAGTGACCCCGGACTAGAGAAGTTCTTC.

The V call is TRBV27, the J call TRBJ2-3; D perhaps matches TRBD2 (6 bases). CDR1 and CDR2 from the germline V gene are MNHEY and SMNVEV (reference sequence). The germline V and J ends were trimmed by 6 bases and 1 base, with 14 bases remaining between them. The CDR3 totals 15 residues. CDR3 protein: CASSPRERGTDTQYF. The DNA of the CDR3 is TGTGCCAGCAGCCCCCGGGAGCGTGGCACAGATACGCAGTATTTT.

This clone was recorded a few times. The gene calls are TRBV7-4 and TRBJ1-5; 8 nucleotides align to TRBD1. Germline V gene data show CDR1 as SGHVT and CDR2 as SQSDAQ. Germline trimming cut 5 bases from V and 9 bases from J; bases unmatched to any gene: 21. There are 18 residues in the CDR3. CDR3 residues: CASSPLDTQGAPSWPQHF. In nucleotides, the CDR3 is TGTGCCAGCAGCCCTTTAGACACTCAGGGGGCGCCTTCTTGGCCCCAGCATTTT. Variable domain in full (rest from reference TRBV7-4 and TRBJ1-5): GAGVSQSPRYKVAKRGRDVALRCDSISGHVTLYWYRQTLGQGSEVLTYSQSDAQRDKSGRPSGRFSAERPERSVSTLKIQRTEQGDSAVYLCASSPLDTQGAPSWPQHFGDGTRLSIL.

The V and J genes are TRBV6-5 and TRBJ2-5, with TRBD2 identical over 10 bases. The CDR3 extends over 16 amino acids. J gave up 4 bases and V 4 bases, and 9 bases lay outside the gene matches. Germline V lookup: CDR1 MNHEY, CDR2 SVGAGI. The CDR3 sequence is CASSLHRTSGRETQYF. CDR3 DNA: TGTGCCAGCAGTTTACATCGGACTAGCGGAAGAGAGACCCAGTACTTC.

This sequence joins TRBV7-9 and TRBJ2-2; 14 nucleotides agree with TRBD2. V lost 5 bases and J lost 5; bases outside the gene matches: 13. Germline V gene data show CDR1 as SEHNR and CDR2 as FQNEAQ (reference sequence). The CDR3 contains 19 residues. The CDR3 sequence: CASSPGTSGGFLFTGELFF. The CDR3 nucleotides are TGTGCCAGCAGCCCGGGGACTAGCGGGGGTTTCCTGTTTACCGGGGAGCTGTTTTTT.

This chain links TRBV15 with TRBJ2-5; 7 bases line up with TRBD2. Germline V gene data show CDR1 as LNHNV and CDR2 as YYDKDF (reference sequence). V lost 0 bases, J lost 8 bases, and 12 bases stayed unmatched. CDR3 length: 16 amino acids. CDR3 coding DNA: TGTGCCACCAGCAGAGATCTGGCTAGCGGACGGCACACCCAGTACTTC. This codes for CATSRDLASGRHTQYF.

This clone has a single count. The chain joins TRBV11-2 to TRBJ1-1; TRBD1 matches at 7 bases. The CDR3 is 14 amino acids. V shed 4 bases and J 2 bases; nucleotides not matched to a gene: 4. Germline CDR1 reads SGHAT; CDR2 reads FQNNGV. As DNA, the CDR3 is TGTGCCAGCAGCTCAAGACAGGGTAACACTGAAGCTTTCTTT. This encodes CASSSRQGNTEAFF.

The J gene is TRBJ1-1, the V gene TRBV18; D might be TRBD1 (6 bases). The CDR3 sequence is 14 residues long. V was clipped by 6 bases and J by 1 base, with 12 bases between them. The germline CDR1 and CDR2 sequences are KGHSH and LQKENI. CDR3 sequence: CASSLDSKNTEAFF. In nucleotides, the CDR3 is TGTGCCAGCTCGCTGGACAGTAAGAACACTGAAGCTTTCTTT. The whole variable domain, filled in from reference TRBV18 and TRBJ1-1, reads NAGVMQNPRHLVRRRGQEARLRCSPMKGHSHVYWYRQLPEEGLKFMVYLQKENIIDESGMPKERFSAEFPKEGPSILRIQQVVRGDSAAYFCASSLDSKNTEAFFGQGTRLTVV.

The chain employs TRBV12-5 and TRBJ2-3; TRBD1 is a possible D gene (6 bases). Per the germline V gene, CDR1 is LGHNT and CDR2 is FRNRAP. V was clipped by 1 base and J by 2 bases, with 19 bases between them. The CDR3 contains 18 residues. The CDR3 region has the DNA TGTGCTAGTGGTTTGGCCCCCGGGGCAGGGGCGTTCACAGATACGCAGTATTTT. Its translation is CASGLAPGAGAFTDTQYF.

This clone showed up just once. The rearrangement uses TRBV27 and TRBJ1-3, with a tentative D call TRBD1 (5 bases). Germline V gene lookup returns CDR1 MNHEY and CDR2 SMNVEV (reference sequence). Trimming left V 8 bases short and J 0 bases short, with 17 bases between. CDR3 length equals 16 residues. The CDR3 region has the DNA TGTGCCAGCCTCACCGGGACTCCAAGCTCTGGAAACACCATATATTTT. It codes for CASLTGTPSSGNTIYF.

V and J are TRBV4-3 and TRBJ2-7; tentative D call: TRBD2 (6 bases). Trimming shortened V by 3 bases and J by 3 bases, and 9 bases separated the two germline ends. CDR1 and CDR2 (germline): LGHNA, YSLEER. The CDR3 spans 13 residues. CDR3 sequence reads: CASSQRSGYEQYF. CDR3 nucleotides: TGCGCCAGCAGCCAGCGTAGCGGCTACGAGCAGTACTTC.

This clone was detected only a few times. The genes are TRBV4-3 and TRBJ1-1; 8 positions agree with TRBD1. CDR3 size: 17 residues. Unmatched junction bases numbered 8, after V lost 1 base and J lost 1 base. CDR1 and CDR2 from the germline V gene are LGHNA and YSLEER. CDR3: CASSQGGQGAPNTEAFF. CDR3 in DNA: TGCGCCAGCAGCCAAGGGGGGCAGGGGGCTCCGAACACTGAAGCTTTCTTT.